The next 20 T cell receptor beta chains were all read from a single sample in a study of cytomegalovirus exposure and HLA in healthy donors. The method was immunoSEQ multiplex PCR; TCRdb's version includes in-frame clones alone and lacks a portion of them. The data show 200,000 to 250,000 clones, around 80% seen once. Sample: PBMCs. The receptors originated from a woman aged 30 to 39 in good health and CMV-seropositive.

This clone has only one observation. The chain joins TRBV7-2 to TRBJ2-7; a weak D match, TRBD1 (5 bases). The CDR3 has 13 residues. With 4 bases removed from V and 6 bases from J, the gap between germline ends came to 13 bases. Germline V gene lookup returns CDR1 SGHTA and CDR2 FQGNSA. The CDR3 region has the DNA TGTGCCAGCAGCTCCAATTGGGGCGGCGAGCAGTACTTC. It yields the protein CASSSNWGGEQYF.

The gene calls are TRBV29-1 and TRBJ2-7; tentatively, D is TRBD1 or TRBD2 (5 bases each). The ends were cut back, 1 base at V and 2 bases at J, with 12 bases in the middle. The CDR3 extends over 14 amino acids. Germline V CDR1 and CDR2: SQVTM, ANQGSEA. CDR3 nucleotides: TGCAGCGTTGAAGGGTGGGGGTCCACCTACGAGCAGTACTTC. Amino acid sequence: CSVEGWGSTYEQYF.

The chain uses TRBV2 and TRBJ2-7; 8 nucleotides match TRBD2. V lost 5 bases to trimming and J lost 3 bases; unmatched junction nucleotides: 9. There are 15 residues in the CDR3. The germline V gene encodes CDR1 SNHLY and CDR2 FYNNEI. The CDR3 coding sequence is TGTGCCAGCAGTCCCCTAGCCAGCGGGAGCTACGAGCAGTACTTC. This encodes CASSPLASGSYEQYF.

The chain is built from TRBV14 and TRBJ1-2; D not certain. Germline assignment: CDR1 SGHDN and CDR2 FVKESK. V was pared by 4 bases and J by 4 bases, with 7 bases between. This CDR3 comprises 12 residues. The CDR3, as DNA: TGTGCCAGCAGCCTTGGCGGCTATGGCTACACCTTC. This codes for CASSLGGYGYTF.

The J gene is TRBJ1-1, the V gene TRBV4-2; weak D call: TRBD1 (5 bases). The CDR3 sequence is 15 residues long. V lost 1 base to trimming and J lost 4 bases, with 13 bases between them. Germline V CDR1 and CDR2: LGHNA, YNFKEQ. In DNA, the CDR3 is TGTGCCAGCAGCCAAGGTCTGTTCGGGGGCACTGAAGCTTTCTTT. Translated: CASSQGLFGGTEAFF.

The rearrangement joins TRBV4-2 to TRBJ2-5; 7 bases align to TRBD2. This CDR3 contains 17 residues. Germline trimming cut 4 bases from V and 4 bases from J; bases unmatched to any gene: 15. The germline CDR1 and CDR2 sequences are LGHNA and YNFKEQ. CDR3 protein: CASSPRVAGKYLETQYF. CDR3 in DNA: TGTGCCAGCAGCCCCCGGGTAGCGGGCAAATACCTAGAGACCCAGTACTTC.

The V gene is TRBV7-8, the J gene TRBJ1-5; D might be TRBD1 (6 bases). Germline V gene data show CDR1 as SGHVS and CDR2 as FQNEAQ. This CDR3 is 14 amino acids long. Trimming pared 5 bases from V and 6 bases from J, leaving 14 bases between. In DNA form, the CDR3 reads TGTGCCAGCAGCCAATTACAGGGAGGTCAGCCCCAGCATTTT. This encodes CASSQLQGGQPQHF.

This clone was detected only once. The rearrangement uses TRBV6-5 and TRBJ2-5; possible D gene TRBD2, 5 bases. From germline, CDR1 is MNHEY and CDR2 SVGAGI. CDR3 length equals 11 residues. V shed 6 bases and J shed 3 bases, with 5 bases lying between them. The CDR3 DNA is TGTGCCAGCAGGAGGGAAGAGACCCAGTACTTC. It yields the protein CASRREETQYF.

The sample holds a few counts of this clone. The chain joins TRBV6-6 to TRBJ2-5, with TRBD1 matching 9 bases. V shed 9 bases and J 3 bases; nucleotides not matched to a gene: 5. The CDR3 runs to 13 residues. Germline values: CDR1 MNHNY, CDR2 SVGAGI (reference sequence). The CDR3 coding sequence is TGTGCCAGTACAGGGGGCGCGAAAGAGACCCAGTACTTC. It encodes CASTGGAKETQYF.

The V gene is TRBV7-3, the J gene TRBJ2-1, with D tentatively TRBD1 or TRBD2 (5 bases each). Germline CDR1 SGHTA, CDR2 FQGTGA. With 5 bases removed from V and 8 bases from J, the gap between germline ends came to 19 bases. This CDR3 has 15 residues. DNA of the CDR3: TGTGCCAGCAGCCCCTGGGCCGGGGCAGGCTATGAGCAGTTCTTC. Its protein is CASSPWAGAGYEQFF.

The genes are TRBV15 and TRBJ2-3; D is unresolved. From germline, CDR1 is LNHNV and CDR2 YYDKDF (reference sequence). Between the trimmed V and J ends, which lost 0 bases and 0 bases, there was a span of 10 bases. The CDR3 totals 16 residues. The CDR3, as DNA: TGTGCCACCAGCAGAGATATCCGACTGAGCACAGATACGCAGTATTTT. This encodes CATSRDIRLSTDTQYF.

This clone was found a few times. This sequence joins TRBV5-1 and TRBJ1-2; a possible D gene is TRBD1 (6 bases). Germline values: CDR1 SGHRS, CDR2 YFSETQ. The CDR3 has 15 residues. V lost 1 base, J lost 4 bases, and 14 bases lay in between. The CDR3 reads CASSLTGQYLYGYTF. The CDR3 nucleotides read TGCGCCAGCAGCTTGACAGGACAGTACCTCTATGGCTACACCTTC.

This clone was counted once. This chain links TRBV28 with TRBJ2-7; tentative D call: TRBD1 (9 bases). The CDR3 loop spans 15 amino acids. The germline V gene encodes CDR1 MDHEN and CDR2 SYDVKM. Trimming took 6 bases from V and 3 from J, leaving 18 bases between them. CDR3 sequence (DNA): TGTGCCAGCAGCGGGAGGGGACAGGGAAGCTACGAGCAGTACTTC. Residues: CASSGRGQGSYEQYF. The full variable domain, in which reference TRBV28 and TRBJ2-7 provide the parts outside the CDR3, is DVKVTQSSRYLVKRTGEKVFLECVQDMDHENMFWYRQDPGLGLRLIYFSYDVKMKEKGDIPEGYSVSREKKERFSLILESASTNQTSMYLCASSGRGQGSYEQYFGPGTRLTVT.

This clone has a single count. This chain uses TRBV20-1 with TRBJ2-7; the match to TRBD1 covers 7 bases. CDR3 length: 11 residues. Germline V gene lookup returns CDR1 DFQATT and CDR2 SNEGSKA (reference sequence). V dropped 6 bases and J dropped 4; count of bases not matched to a gene: 3. CDR3 in DNA: TGCAGTGCCGGACAGGATTACGAGCAGTACTTC. It codes for CSAGQDYEQYF.

This clone was counted a few times. The CDR3 bases are TGCGCCAGCCAATTGGGAGATACGCAGTATTTT. Translation gives CASQLGDTQYF. The chain carries TRBV5-1 and TRBJ2-3; D ambiguous. The CDR3 sequence is 11 residues long. CDR1 is SGHRS, CDR2 YFSETQ, per germline. V lost 7 bases, J lost 5 bases, and 8 bases lay in between.

This rearrangement joins TRBV6-5 to TRBJ2-1; possible D gene TRBD1, 5 bases. The ends were cut back, 4 bases at V and 6 bases at J, with 10 bases in the middle. Per the germline V gene, CDR1 is MNHEY and CDR2 is SVGAGI. This CDR3 region has 13 residues. CDR3 bases: TGTGCCAGCAGTTCTTCCAGGGTCAATGAGCAGTTCTTC. Translated, it gives CASSSSRVNEQFF.

The rearrangement uses TRBV27 and TRBJ2-7; 13 bases fit TRBD2. In germline, CDR1 is MNHEY, CDR2 SMNVEV (reference sequence). After removal of 5 bases from V and 8 bases from J, the junction contained 12 bases not matched to a gene. The CDR3 extends over 16 amino acids. CDR3 sequence reads: CASSPPPGLAGVKQYF. CDR3 bases: TGTGCCAGCAGTCCCCCCCCTGGACTAGCGGGAGTAAAGCAGTACTTC.

The chain couples TRBV2 to TRBJ1-2, with D possibly being TRBD1 (5 bases). Germline V gives CDR1 SNHLY, CDR2 FYNNEI. V was cut by 6 bases and J by 2 bases, with 10 bases left in between. CDR3 size: 13 residues. CDR3 DNA sequence: TGTGCCAGCAGGGACAATCCGAACTATGGCTACACCTTC. Translating it yields CASRDNPNYGYTF.

The V call is TRBV15, the J call TRBJ2-1; tentatively, D is TRBD2 (6 bases). CDR3 length: 16 residues. V was trimmed by 0 bases and J by 4 bases, leaving 13 bases between them. CDR1 is LNHNV and CDR2 is YYDKDF in the germline V gene (reference sequence). The CDR3 region is CATSRDTGTPYNEQFF. In DNA, the CDR3 is TGTGCCACCAGCAGAGATACGGGGACTCCTTACAATGAGCAGTTCTTC.

This chain joins TRBV18 and TRBJ1-2; TRBD1 might be the D (6 bases). V was clipped by 2 bases and J by 0 bases, with 10 bases between them. CDR1 is KGHSH and CDR2 is LQKENI in the germline V gene. CDR3 length: 15 residues. The CDR3 protein is CASSPTGNPNYGYTF. Here the CDR3 DNA reads TGTGCCAGCTCACCAACAGGGAACCCTAACTATGGCTACACCTTC.